Listed here are 29 T cell receptor beta chains from one sample, sequenced in a study of cytomegalovirus exposure and HLA in healthy donors (dated by TCRdb to about 2017). The library was produced with the immunoSEQ multiplex PCR assay. For the multiplex PCR, a mixture combining 60 forward primers for TCR Vbeta segments and 13 reverse primers for TCR Jbeta segments was used. TCRdb stores this immuneACCESS table with in-frame sequences only. Part of the clones is absent; in the studies checked, under half of the shortfall reflects unresolved V genes, and no reason is known for the rest. The sample yields roughly 120,000 clones; roughly 72% were counted once. The ten largest clones capture 4% to 5% of the sample. The sequencing input was PBMCs. These receptors were obtained from a woman aged 40 to 50 in good health and CMV-seropositive.

The chain combines TRBV7-9 with TRBJ2-2, with 8 positions matching TRBD1. The CDR3 contains 16 residues. Per the germline V gene, CDR1 is SEHNR and CDR2 is FQNEAQ (reference sequence). V lost 5 bases to trimming and J lost 1 base; unmatched junction nucleotides: 6. The CDR3 region has the DNA TGTGCCAGCAGCCCCACCGGACAGGGGAACACCGGGGAGCTGTTTTTT. It is translated as CASSPTGQGNTGELFF.

This clone appeared once. The chain links TRBV5-5 to TRBJ2-5; D is unresolved. Germline V CDR1 and CDR2: SGHKS, YYEKEE (reference sequence). The CDR3 length is 15 residues. Trimming stripped 0 bases from V and 2 bases from J, with 11 bases between. The CDR3: CASSLAPTIQETQYF. DNA for the CDR3: TGTGCCAGCAGCTTGGCTCCGACAATTCAAGAGACCCAGTACTTC.

The chain recombines TRBV6-4 with TRBJ1-1, with 9 bases that match TRBD1. The germline CDR1 and CDR2 sequences are MRHNA and SNTAGT. With V trimmed by 6 bases and J by 4 bases, 6 bases remained unmatched. This CDR3 is built from 14 residues. DNA for the CDR3: TGTGCCAGCAGGGGGACAGGGAGAGGCACTGAAGCTTTCTTT. The encoded protein is CASRGTGRGTEAFF.

The V gene is TRBV4-2, the J gene TRBJ2-2; the D is unclear. With 5 bases removed from V and 4 bases from J, the gap between germline ends came to 5 bases. The germline gives CDR1 LGHNA, CDR2 YNFKEQ. The CDR3 extends over 12 amino acids. CDR3 protein: CASSFVTGELFF. As DNA, the CDR3 is TGTGCCAGCAGCTTCGTCACCGGGGAGCTGTTTTTT.

The V call is TRBV21-1, the J call TRBJ1-6; no DNA check was done on the table's D call, TRBD1. TRBV21-1 is tagged as a pseudogene. The CDR3 is 13 amino acids. The CDR3 nucleotides read TGTGCCAGCAGCAAAGGGGGGCGTTCACCCCTCCACTTT. Protein: CASSKGGRSPLHF.

The rearrangement uses TRBV7-9 and TRBJ2-1; D is unclear. CDR1 and CDR2 (germline): SEHNR, FQNEAQ (reference sequence). The CDR3 has 13 amino acids. V lost 2 bases, J lost 4 bases, and 6 bases lay in between. CDR3 DNA sequence: TGTGCCAGCAGCTTATCACAGTACAATGAGCAGTTCTTC. As protein: CASSLSQYNEQFF. The full variable domain, its missing parts supplied by reference TRBV7-9 and TRBJ2-1, is DTGVSQNPRHKITKRGQNVTFRCDPISEHNRLYWYRQTLGQGPEFLTYFQNEAQLEKSRLLSDRFSAERPKGSFSTLEIQRTEQGDSAMYLCASSLSQYNEQFFGPGTRLTVL.

This clone was detected many times. Different DNA sequences within this sample yield the same CDR3. This chain joins TRBV5-1 and TRBJ1-1; the D is unclear. Per germline, CDR1 SGHRS and CDR2 YFSETQ. V was clipped by 4 bases and J by 0 bases, with 13 bases between them. The CDR3 has 15 amino acids. As DNA, the CDR3 is TGCGCCAGCAGCCCAGGAGGGCGGATGAACACTGAAGCTTTCTTT. This translates into CASSPGGRMNTEAFF.

As DNA, the CDR3 is TGTGCCAGCAGCTCGGACAGCCTGAACACTGAAGCTTTCTTT. Protein sequence: CASSSDSLNTEAFF. The chain recombines TRBV7-3 with TRBJ1-1, with a tentative D call TRBD1 (6 bases). This CDR3 comprises 14 residues. Between the trimmed V and J ends, which lost 4 bases and 0 bases, there was a span of 9 bases. The germline CDR1 and CDR2 sequences are SGHTA and FQGTGA.

J is TRBJ1-3 and V is TRBV5-6, with TRBD1 as a possible D gene (5 bases). V was cut by 3 bases and J by 0 bases, with 10 bases left in between. Germline lookup yields CDR1 SGHDT and CDR2 YYEEEE. This CDR3 is 15 amino acids long. The CDR3 loop reads CASSSLGGSGNTIYF. The DNA of the CDR3 is TGTGCCAGCAGCTCGCTGGGGGGCTCTGGAAACACCATATATTTT. Combining the CDR3 with reference TRBV5-6 and TRBJ1-3 gives the whole variable domain DAGVTQSPTHLIKTRGQQVTLRCSPKSGHDTVSWYQQALGQGPQFIFQYYEEEERQRGNFPDRFSGHQFPNYSSELNVNALLLGDSALYLCASSSLGGSGNTIYFGEGSWLTVV.

This chain links TRBV6-5 with TRBJ1-6; the D gene is possibly TRBD1 (6 bases). Germline V gives CDR1 MNHEY, CDR2 SVGAGI. V shed 0 bases and J shed 6 bases, with 9 bases lying between them. This CDR3 is 15 amino acids long. CDR3 sequence: CASSYSNRVNSPLHF. Here the CDR3 DNA reads TGTGCCAGCAGTTACTCGAACAGGGTTAATTCACCCCTCCACTTT.

A note on this clone: The CDR3 ends on some other residue instead of the conserved phenylalanine or tryptophan, so this is likely a read error. CDR3: CASSLVQGSTGELFV. The CDR3 DNA follows: TGTGCCAGCAGCTTGGTACAGGGTAGCACCGGGGAGCTGTTTGTT. The V gene is TRBV5-4, the J gene TRBJ2-2, with a possible D match to TRBD1 (6 bases). The ends were cut back, 0 bases at V and 4 bases at J, with 10 bases in the middle. The CDR3 runs to 15 residues. Germline values: CDR1 SGHNT, CDR2 YYREEE (reference sequence).

This chain links TRBV7-8 with TRBJ1-1; D unresolved. CDR3 length: 14 residues. Germline lookup yields CDR1 SGHVS and CDR2 FQNEAQ. Trimming pared 0 bases from V and 0 bases from J, leaving 5 bases between. This CDR3 is CASSLADMNTEAFF. CDR3 DNA: TGTGCCAGCAGCTTAGCTGACATGAACACTGAAGCTTTCTTT.

The chain employs TRBV6-1 and TRBJ1-1; TRBD1 agrees at 8 bases. Trimming took 4 bases from V and 6 from J; bases not matched to a gene: 10. The CDR3 contains 15 residues. CDR1 and CDR2 (germline): MNHNS, SASEGT. The CDR3: CASSGKYRGISEAFF. The CDR3 DNA is TGTGCCAGCAGTGGAAAATACAGGGGGATCTCTGAAGCTTTCTTT.

The genes are TRBV18 and TRBJ2-7; 8 nucleotides agree with TRBD1. Germline V gene data show CDR1 as KGHSH and CDR2 as LQKENI. The ends lost 5 bases at V and 7 bases at J; junction bases unmatched: 13. The CDR3 loop spans 15 amino acids. CDR3 residues: CASSSSGDRRREQYF. In DNA form, the CDR3 reads TGTGCCAGCTCATCCTCGGGGGACAGGAGAAGGGAGCAGTACTTC.

This clone came up a few times. The chain couples TRBV29-1 to TRBJ1-4, with D unclear. Trimming cost V 7 bases and J 0 bases, with 12 bases left between them. This CDR3 contains 14 residues. CDR1 and CDR2 (germline): SQVTM, ANQGSEA. CDR3 amino acids: CSALPGTTNEKLFF. The CDR3 bases are TGCAGCGCGCTTCCGGGGACAACTAATGAAAAACTGTTTTTT.

V gene TRBV2 combines with J gene TRBJ2-7, with D perhaps matching TRBD1 (6 bases). CDR1 and CDR2 from the germline V gene are SNHLY and FYNNEI. The CDR3 length is 13 residues. V dropped 4 bases and J dropped 3 bases, with 10 bases sitting between them. The CDR3 is CASSVRGYYEQYF. The CDR3 bases are TGTGCCAGCAGTGTAAGGGGGTACTACGAGCAGTACTTC.

The chain links TRBV11-2 to TRBJ1-2, with D perhaps TRBD1 (5 bases). V gave up 1 base and J gave up 6 bases, with 9 bases separating them. The CDR3 loop spans 13 amino acids. Germline V CDR1 and CDR2: SGHAT, FQNNGV. CDR3: CASSLVGADGYTF. The CDR3 region has the DNA TGTGCCAGCAGCTTAGTAGGGGCGGATGGCTACACCTTC.

This chain connects TRBV9 to TRBJ1-2; possibly TRBD1 for D (5 bases). The V gene's germline CDR1 is SGDLS and CDR2 YYNGEE. This CDR3 has 14 residues. The V end was cut by 2 bases, the J end by 4 bases, with 12 bases between. CDR3 in amino acids: CASSVIDSPYGYTF. The CDR3 DNA is TGTGCCAGCAGCGTCATTGACAGCCCCTATGGCTACACCTTC.

This clone was counted once. This chain connects TRBV2 to TRBJ2-5; 11 bases are shared with TRBD2. J gave up 11 bases and V 6 bases, and 14 bases lay outside the gene matches. Germline V gives CDR1 SNHLY, CDR2 FYNNEI. The CDR3 spans 15 residues. The CDR3 DNA follows: TGTGCCAGCAGCCCTACTAGCGGGGGCCGGGTTGAGCAGTACTTC. It codes for CASSPTSGGRVEQYF.

The rearrangement links TRBV30 to TRBJ1-3; maybe TRBD1 (5 bases). The V end lost 4 bases, the J end lost 2 bases, and 6 bases lay between the germline ends. The CDR3 totals 12 residues. The germline CDR1 and CDR2 sequences are GTSNPN and SVGIG (reference sequence). CDR3 loop: CAWTGAGNTIYF. The DNA of the CDR3 is TGTGCCTGGACGGGGGCTGGAAACACCATATATTTT. Full variable domain (outside the CDR3, taken from reference TRBV30 and TRBJ1-3): SQTIHQWPATLVQPVGSPLSLECTVEGTSNPNLYWYRQAAGRGLQLLFYSVGIGQISSEVPQNLSASRPQDRQFILSSKKLLLSDSGFYLCAWTGAGNTIYFGEGSWLTVV.

A few counts support this clone. The chain employs TRBV5-1 and TRBJ1-3; D remains unclear. Germline loops: CDR1 SGHRS, CDR2 YFSETQ. CDR3 length equals 12 residues. V was clipped by 4 bases and J by 4 bases, with 6 bases between them. In DNA form, the CDR3 reads TGCGCCAGCAGCCTCCCGGGAAACACCATATATTTT. Its protein is CASSLPGNTIYF.

The V and J genes are TRBV15 and TRBJ1-5; 9 bases fit TRBD1. From germline, CDR1 is LNHNV and CDR2 YYDKDF (reference sequence). The CDR3 runs 18 residues. The V gene end was trimmed by 4 bases and the J gene end by 1 base; junction bases not matched to a gene: 11. The CDR3 coding sequence is TGTGCCACCAGCACTTCTCTTACAGGGGGCTTAAGCAATCAGCCCCAGCATTTT. Amino acids: CATSTSLTGGLSNQPQHF.

The chain carries TRBV6-5 and TRBJ1-5, with D perhaps matching TRBD1 (6 bases). Germline CDR1 MNHEY, CDR2 SVGAGI. There are 15 residues in the CDR3. V was clipped by 6 bases and J by 1 base, with 13 bases between them. CDR3 loop: CASSAQGSSNQPQHF. The CDR3 DNA sequence: TGTGCCAGCAGCGCACAGGGTTCGAGCAATCAGCCCCAGCATTTT.

This clone came up once. The chain is built from TRBV29-1 and TRBJ1-3, with 9 nucleotides matching TRBD1. The CDR3 is made up of 15 amino acids. After removal of 6 bases from V and 0 bases from J, the junction contained 6 bases not matched to a gene. CDR1 is SQVTM, CDR2 ANQGSEA, per germline. The CDR3 DNA reads as TGCAGCGTGAGGACAGGGGCGAACTCTGGAAACACCATATATTTT. This sequence encodes CSVRTGANSGNTIYF.

This chain uses TRBV5-1 with TRBJ2-3; 9 nucleotides line up with TRBD2. Germline assignment: CDR1 SGHRS and CDR2 YFSETQ. The V and J ends lost 5 bases and 1 base, in that order; junction bases with no gene match: 2. This CDR3 is 14 amino acids long. CDR3 bases: TGCGCCAGCAGGGCTAGCGGGGGCACAGATACGCAGTATTTT. Encoded protein: CASRASGGTDTQYF. Variable domain in full (rest from reference TRBV5-1 and TRBJ2-3): KAGVTQTPRYLIKTRGQQVTLSCSPISGHRSVSWYQQTPGQGLQFLFEYFSETQRNKGNFPGRFSGRQFSNSRSEMNVSTLELGDSALYLCASRASGGTDTQYFGPGTRLTVL.

The rearrangement links TRBV7-6 to TRBJ2-3, with 8 bases identical to TRBD1. V dropped 5 bases and J dropped 3; count of bases not matched to a gene: 10. The CDR3 loop spans 16 amino acids. The germline V gene encodes CDR1 SGHVS and CDR2 FNYEAQ. CDR3 in amino acids: CASSPQGARRTDTQYF. The CDR3 DNA reads TGTGCCAGCAGCCCTCAGGGGGCGCGAAGAACAGATACGCAGTATTTT.

In its sample, this clone was seen once. The rearrangement links TRBV1 to TRBJ2-7; the table's D gene call, TRBD2, was not cross checked with the DNA. TRBV1 is a recognized pseudogene. This CDR3 has 16 residues. The CDR3 reads CTSSGTSGPASYEQYF. CDR3 sequence (DNA): TGCACCAGCAGTGGGACTAGCGGACCTGCCTCCTACGAGCAGTACTTC.

The chain employs TRBV6-6 and TRBJ1-1; TRBD1 aligns across 7 bases. After removal of 0 bases from V and 7 bases from J, the junction contained 5 bases not matched to a gene. CDR3 size: 14 residues. Germline V gives CDR1 MNHNY, CDR2 SVGAGI (reference sequence). The CDR3 nucleotides are TGTGCCAGCAGTTACTCGGGCGGGGACAGTGAAGCTTTCTTT. Translated, it gives CASSYSGGDSEAFF.

J is TRBJ2-7 and V is TRBV6-5, with 9 bases identical to TRBD2. The CDR3 loop spans 15 amino acids. Germline V gives CDR1 MNHEY, CDR2 SVGAGI. V was clipped by 0 bases and J by 3 bases; unmatched bases: 3. CDR3 in amino acids: CASSYSSGSVYEQYF. CDR3 nucleotides: TGTGCCAGCAGTTACTCTAGCGGGAGTGTCTACGAGCAGTACTTC.